This T cell receptor beta chain was identified in a study of blood T cell repertoires in COVID-19. TCRdb's table, derived via immunoSEQ multiplex PCR, lists solely in-frame clones and lacks some. This sample yields about 320,000 clones, of which 75% to 85% are seen a single time; 7.2% belongs to the top ten. V shed 6 bases, J shed 4 bases, and the junction held 4 bases outside the gene matches. The CDR3 is 14 amino acids. In germline, CDR1 is SNHLY, CDR2 FYNNEI. The sample was peripheral blood. The source is a human donor in a cohort sampled during active COVID-19. The chain employs TRBV2 and TRBJ2-2; 8 bases are a match to TRBD1. The chain's CDR3 is CASRLDRVTGELFF. Written as DNA, the CDR3 is TGTGCCAGCAGACTGGACAGGGTCACCGGGGAGCTGTTTTTT.